This is a list of T cell receptor beta chains from one sample in a study of patients and donors after allogeneic stem cell transplantation. Using its own MiXCR run on the RT-PCR reads, TCRdb lists one record per CDR3 protein. The table includes some 960,000 distinct CDR3 sequences, about a sixth detected once. The specimen was blood, either unsorted or a sorted T cell fraction (not recorded which). The origin of the receptors is a human donor who was either an allogeneic HSCT recipient or a stem cell or donor lymphocyte infusion donor (not recorded which). It is not recorded whose cells these are; they may come from a transplant donor. The CDR3 runs from the conserved cysteine through the conserved F or W. Fields, in order: V gene, CDR3 length, D gene, CDR3 protein. A D gene is named only where the DNA matches it firmly.

TRBV12-3/TRBV12-4	14	NA	CASSPDGGVYGYTF
TRBV2	12	NA	CASSDDPYEQYF
TRBV12-3/TRBV12-4	15	NA	CASSSPPRSTYEQYF
TRBV12-3/TRBV12-4	14	NA	CASSLGNKNTEAFF
TRBV27	14	NA	CASSSLTGTYEQYF
TRBV2	14	NA	CASRNRSPKETQYF
TRBV20-1	13	TRBD1	CSAIGTGNYEQYF
TRBV20-1	14	NA	CSANNLVTKNIQYF
TRBV7-2	14	NA	CASSLARDSYEQYF
TRBV7-3	17	TRBD2	CASSLPRGTSGYNEQFF
TRBV20-1	13	TRBD2	CSARLAGAHEQYF
TRBV4-1	15	TRBD2	CASSLLAGLANEQFF
TRBV10-3	13	NA	CAIRDTDFDEQFF
TRBV7-2	13	TRBD1	CASSLGTGKTQYF
TRBV2	13	NA	CASKTDSNQPQHF
TRBV20-1	11	NA	CSAEGRNEQFF
TRBV14	16	TRBD1	CASSQDHWDRVSPLHF
TRBV5-1	14	NA	CASRGRGMNTEAFF
TRBV10-3	14	NA	CAISESAGYTEAFF
TRBV2	13	NA	CASSDNGVVKLFF
TRBV28	11	NA	CASRAPHGYTF
TRBV15	14	TRBD1	CATSRVGQFDEQDF
TRBV12-3/TRBV12-4	15	TRBD2	CASSPDGRGGGELFF
TRBV6-5	15	NA	CASSYGEAFNTEAFF
TRBV12-5	13	TRBD1	CASGWGQYNEQFF
TRBV29-1	15	NA	CSVEDLRLAKNIQYF
TRBV10-3	11	NA	CAISDNNEQFF
TRBV6-5	13	NA	CASSYRVSGGYTF
TRBV12-3/TRBV12-4	17	TRBD1	CASSRTGGTLIQETQYF
TRBV11-2	17	NA	CASSLGHAPGSSYEQYF
TRBV7-6	14	NA	CASSLSGTSSPLHF